This TCR beta chain stems from a study of blood T cell repertoires in COVID-19. CDR1 and CDR2 (germline): MDHEN, SYDVKM. V was shortened by 5 bases and J by 0 bases, with 13 bases between the two germline ends. The CDR3 loop spans 15 amino acids. The repertoire was sequenced with immunoSEQ multiplex PCR; TCRdb's copy has only in-frame clones and lacks some. The table has approximately 36,000 clones, about 81% seen once; the top ten hold 35% to 50%. Specimen: peripheral blood. The chain couples TRBV28 to TRBJ1-2; D call uncertain. This TCR was recovered from a human donor in a cohort sampled during active or convalescent COVID-19. The donor label of this sample is uncertain. Written as DNA, the CDR3 is TGTGCCAGCAGTGCTCCGGACTTCTCTAACTATGGCTACACCTTC. Amino acid sequence: CASSAPDFSNYGYTF.